The entry below gives a single TCR beta chain sequence along with its context. What it binds is not known. Method: immunoSEQ multiplex PCR; TCRdb's copy keeps in-frame clones and lacks some. Of about 500,000 clones in the sample, 89% were seen once. The data are from a study of Ad26.COV2.S vaccination and SARS-CoV-2 variants. The overall study: Doses of Ad26.COV2.S were injected into muscle once or twice, 56 days apart. General study results and limits: Responses of spike-specific T cells (both CD8+ and CD4+) reportedly showed substantial breadth after vaccination. Placebo recipients showed lower spike-specific TCR breadth than vaccinees.

Treatment in this sample: roughly 20 received Ad26.COV2.S at low or high dose, single or two shots; about 5 received placebo; per-sample allocation not given. Material that was analyzed had been drawn on day 63 after the first vaccine or placebo injection. The CDR3 covers 14 residues. V dropped 5 bases and J dropped 3 bases, with 13 bases sitting between them. CDR1 is SNHLY, CDR2 FYNNEI, per germline. The J gene is TRBJ1-2, the V gene TRBV2; a weak D match, TRBD1 (5 bases). The sample here was peripheral blood, taken in a trial of Ad26.COV2.S vaccine versus placebo. The clonotype comes from a person between 18 and 65 years old who received the Ad26.COV2.S COVID-19 vaccine or a placebo. The CDR3 region is CASSYPDSYYGYTF. The CDR3 region has the DNA TGTGCCAGCAGTTACCCAGACAGCTACTATGGCTACACCTTC.